Sequencing of this T cell receptor beta chain was carried out in a study of CD4+ T cells in melanoma. Whole-study findings and limits: CD8+ T cell, macrophage and B cell function reportedly correlated with neoantigen-specific CD4+ T cells.

Profiling relied on immunoSEQ multiplex PCR, and the TCRdb table lists in-frame clones only, not all of them. The sample yields 40,000 to 50,000 clones, nearly 90% seen once. The V gene's germline CDR1 is SQVTM and CDR2 ANQGSEA. V lost 3 bases to trimming and J lost 3 bases, with 12 bases between them. This CDR3 spans 13 amino acids. Remarks on this clone: Its antigen is unknown.

Material: peripheral blood. The rearrangement links TRBV29-1 to TRBJ2-7; D possibly uses TRBD1 or TRBD2 (6 bases each). The origin of this receptor is a human donor with melanoma. CDR3 nucleotides: TGCAGCGTTGATGGGGGGCAGGGCTACGAGCAGTACTTC. It is translated as CSVDGGQGYEQYF.